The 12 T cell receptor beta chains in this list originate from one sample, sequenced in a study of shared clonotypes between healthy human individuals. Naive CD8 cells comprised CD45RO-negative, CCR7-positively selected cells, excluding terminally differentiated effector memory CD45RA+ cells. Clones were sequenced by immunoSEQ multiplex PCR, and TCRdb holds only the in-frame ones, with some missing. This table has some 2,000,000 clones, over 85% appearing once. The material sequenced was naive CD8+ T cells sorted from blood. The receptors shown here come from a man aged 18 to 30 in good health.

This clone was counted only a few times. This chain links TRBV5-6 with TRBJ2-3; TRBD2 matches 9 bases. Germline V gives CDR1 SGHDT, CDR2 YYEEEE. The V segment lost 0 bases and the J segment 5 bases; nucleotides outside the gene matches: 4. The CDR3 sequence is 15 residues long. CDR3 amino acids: CASSLGLAGLDTQYF. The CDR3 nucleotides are TGTGCCAGCAGCTTGGGTCTAGCGGGACTAGATACGCAGTATTTT.

DNA for the CDR3: TGCGCCAGCAGCCAAGTCGCGCGGGTCTCCTATAATTCACCCCTCCACTTT. It yields the protein CASSQVARVSYNSPLHF. The chain combines TRBV4-1 with TRBJ1-6; D call uncertain. CDR1 MGHRA and CDR2 YSYEKL come from the germline V gene. The CDR3 loop spans 17 amino acids. The ends were cut back, 1 base at V and 0 bases at J, with 10 bases in the middle.

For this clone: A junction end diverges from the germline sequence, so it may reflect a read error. CDR3 protein: CASSSALANEQFF. Written as DNA, the CDR3 is TGTGCTAGCAGCTCAGCTCTAGCAAATGAGCAGTTCTTC. The chain employs TRBV7-7 and TRBJ2-1; D possibly corresponds to TRBD2 (5 bases). Germline CDR1 is SSHAT and CDR2 is FNYEAQ (reference sequence). CDR3 size: 13 residues.

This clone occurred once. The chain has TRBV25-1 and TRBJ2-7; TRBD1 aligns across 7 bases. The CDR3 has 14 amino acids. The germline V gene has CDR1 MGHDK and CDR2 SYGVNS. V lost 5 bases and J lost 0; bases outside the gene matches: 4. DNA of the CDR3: TGTGCCAGCAGTCACAGGGGTTCCTCCTACGAGCAGTACTTC. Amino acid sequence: CASSHRGSSYEQYF.

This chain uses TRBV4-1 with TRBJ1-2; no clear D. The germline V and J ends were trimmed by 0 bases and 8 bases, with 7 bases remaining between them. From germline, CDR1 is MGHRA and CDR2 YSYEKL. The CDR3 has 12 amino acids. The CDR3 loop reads CASSQDGVGYTF. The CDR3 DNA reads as TGCGCCAGCAGCCAAGATGGCGTGGGCTACACCTTC.

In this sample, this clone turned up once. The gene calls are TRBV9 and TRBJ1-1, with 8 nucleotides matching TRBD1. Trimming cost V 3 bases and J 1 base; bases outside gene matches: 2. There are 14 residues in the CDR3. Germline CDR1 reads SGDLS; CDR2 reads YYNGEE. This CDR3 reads CASSDQGANTEAFF. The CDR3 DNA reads TGTGCCAGCAGCGACCAGGGGGCGAACACTGAAGCTTTCTTT.

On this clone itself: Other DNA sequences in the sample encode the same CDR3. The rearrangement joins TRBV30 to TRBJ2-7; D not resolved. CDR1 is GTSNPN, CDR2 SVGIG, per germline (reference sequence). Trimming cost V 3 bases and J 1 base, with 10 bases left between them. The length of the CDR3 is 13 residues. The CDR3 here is CAWSSSSSYEQYF. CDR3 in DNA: TGTGCCTGGAGCAGTAGTAGTTCCTACGAGCAGTACTTC.

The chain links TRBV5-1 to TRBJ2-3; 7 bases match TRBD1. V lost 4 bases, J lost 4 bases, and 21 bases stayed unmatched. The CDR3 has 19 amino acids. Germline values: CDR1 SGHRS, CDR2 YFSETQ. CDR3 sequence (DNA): TGCGCCAGCAGCACAGAAGACAGGGACAATACCCTAAGGGCAGATACGCAGTATTTT. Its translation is CASSTEDRDNTLRADTQYF.

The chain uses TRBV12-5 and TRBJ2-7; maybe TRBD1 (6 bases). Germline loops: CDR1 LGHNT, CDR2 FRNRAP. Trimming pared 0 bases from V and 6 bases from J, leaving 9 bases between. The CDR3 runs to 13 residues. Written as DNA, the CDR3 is TGTGCTAGTGGTTTGGTACTAGGGGGCGAGCAGTACTTC. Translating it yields CASGLVLGGEQYF.

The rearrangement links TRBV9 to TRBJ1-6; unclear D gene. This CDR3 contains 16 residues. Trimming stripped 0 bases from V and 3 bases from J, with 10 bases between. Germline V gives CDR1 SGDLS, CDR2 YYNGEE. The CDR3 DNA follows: TGTGCCAGCAGCGTAGATCGAGCGATCTATAATTCACCCCTCCACTTT. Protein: CASSVDRAIYNSPLHF.

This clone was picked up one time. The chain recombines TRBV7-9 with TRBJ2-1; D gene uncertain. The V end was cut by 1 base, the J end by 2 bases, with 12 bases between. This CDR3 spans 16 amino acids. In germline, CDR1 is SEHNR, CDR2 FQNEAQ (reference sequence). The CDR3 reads CASSLVPSFPYNEQFF. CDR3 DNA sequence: TGTGCCAGCAGCTTAGTCCCCAGCTTCCCCTACAATGAGCAGTTCTTC.

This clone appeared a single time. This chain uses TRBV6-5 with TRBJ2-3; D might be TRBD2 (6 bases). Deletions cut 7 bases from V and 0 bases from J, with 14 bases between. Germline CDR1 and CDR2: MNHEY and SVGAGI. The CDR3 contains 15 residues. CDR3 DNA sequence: TGTGCCAGCACCGTATCGGGGGAAAGCACAGATACGCAGTATTTT. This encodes CASTVSGESTDTQYF.